In this sample, the clone carrying this T cell receptor beta chain turned up a few times. Antigen unknown. The data belong to a study of T-cell memory formation after mild COVID-19. Study overall: For the most part, TCR clusters were specific to one donor. Overall study findings and caveats: Largely, contracting CD4+ clones fell within CM and EM, and contracting CD8+ clones within EMRA. The finding that pre-infection memory included some responding clones suggested that cross-reactive memory joined.

The CDR3 is 14 amino acids. Germline lookup yields CDR1 SGHRS and CDR2 YFSETQ. V shed 2 bases, J shed 6 bases, and the junction held 3 bases outside the gene matches. TCRdb reprocessed the 5' RACE reads via MiXCR and lists one record per CDR3 protein. In the table there are 270,000 or so distinct CDR3 sequences, 16% of which are singletons. The sequenced sample consisted of PBMCs or a T cell subset sorted from them (not recorded which). The TCR comes from a man younger than 35 who had mild COVID-19 (a few samples of this study predate the infection). Cell type and time point are not known. The chain uses TRBV5-1 and TRBJ2-1, with TRBD1 matching over 9 bases. This CDR3 reads CASSFRTGVNEQFF. The DNA for the CDR3 is TGCGCCAGCAGCTTCCGGACAGGGGTCAATGAGCAGTTCTTC.